The 20 T cell receptor beta chains below all came from one sample that was sequenced in a study of T cell responses to AZD1222 COVID-19 vaccine. Method: immunoSEQ multiplex PCR; TCRdb's copy keeps in-frame clones and lacks some. The table lists over 110,000 clones, about 90% of them singletons. Here the sequenced sample was peripheral blood, taken 28 days after the second AZD1222 dose. The origin of the receptors is an adult who received the AZD1222 COVID-19 vaccine.

The chain is built from TRBV28 and TRBJ1-6; weak D call: TRBD1 (5 bases). Deletions cut 5 bases from V and 6 bases from J, with 8 bases between. The germline V gene encodes CDR1 MDHEN and CDR2 SYDVKM. The CDR3 sequence is 13 residues long. CDR3 loop: CASSGGGNSPLHF. DNA of the CDR3: TGTGCCAGCAGTGGGGGGGGTAATTCACCCCTCCACTTT.

CDR3 in DNA: TGTGCCAGCAGCCCTACAGACTCAAGACCTTATGGCTACACCTTC. Translation: CASSPTDSRPYGYTF. The chain combines TRBV11-2 with TRBJ1-2, with D hard to call. This CDR3 has 15 amino acids. Germline V CDR1 and CDR2: SGHAT, FQNNGV. Trimming took off 5 bases at V and 5 bases at J, with 18 bases between the two ends.

This clone appeared a few times. The chain is built from TRBV12-5 and TRBJ1-2, with D perhaps matching TRBD1 (6 bases). Germline V gives CDR1 LGHNT, CDR2 FRNRAP. This CDR3 comprises 13 residues. V shed 8 bases and J shed 0 bases, with 10 bases lying between them. The CDR3 loop is CASLRGTNYGYTF. Written as DNA, the CDR3 is TGTGCTAGTCTTAGGGGGACTAACTATGGCTACACCTTC. The whole variable domain, filled in from reference TRBV12-5 and TRBJ1-2, reads DARVTQTPRHKVTEMGQEVTMRCQPILGHNTVFWYRQTMMQGLELLAYFRNRAPLDDSGMPKDRFSAEMPDATLATLKIQPSEPRDSAVYFCASLRGTNYGYTFGSGTRLTVV.

The chain recombines TRBV12-3 or TRBV12-4 with TRBJ1-5; D ambiguous. V dropped 3 bases and J dropped 6 bases, with 9 bases sitting between them. The CDR3 covers 13 residues. The CDR3 sequence: CASSFVQSQPQHF. The CDR3, as DNA: TGTGCCAGCAGTTTTGTGCAGAGTCAGCCCCAGCATTTT.

The V and J genes are TRBV5-6 and TRBJ1-5; perhaps TRBD1 as D (6 bases). The CDR3 length is 15 residues. The V gene's germline CDR1 is SGHDT and CDR2 YYEEEE. V was trimmed by 4 bases and J by 3 bases, leaving 14 bases between them. As DNA, the CDR3 is TGTGCCAGCAGCCCTGGTTGGGGGCCCAATCAGCCCCAGCATTTT. It is translated as CASSPGWGPNQPQHF.

This chain links TRBV29-1 with TRBJ1-5; D is uncertain. The CDR3 covers 13 residues. Per the germline V gene, CDR1 is SQVTM and CDR2 is ANQGSEA. Trimming pared 4 bases from V and 7 bases from J, leaving 14 bases between. The CDR3, as DNA: TGCAGCGTTGTGGAGGGAGGAGCACAGCCCCAGCATTTT. It codes for CSVVEGGAQPQHF.

V gene TRBV7-9 combines with J gene TRBJ2-3; 7 positions match TRBD1. The CDR3 runs 15 residues. V dropped 5 bases and J dropped 2; count of bases not matched to a gene: 7. CDR1 and CDR2 from the germline V gene are SEHNR and FQNEAQ (reference sequence). CDR3 loop: CASSPDRVITDTQYF. As DNA, the CDR3 is TGTGCCAGCAGCCCCGACAGGGTAATCACAGATACGCAGTATTTT.

The J gene is TRBJ2-5, the V gene TRBV5-4; 9 nucleotides agree with TRBD1. Losses at the gene ends were 4 bases for V and 3 bases for J; bases not matched to a gene: 10. This CDR3 has 16 amino acids. The germline V gene has CDR1 SGHNT and CDR2 YYREEE (reference sequence). The CDR3 reads CASSGPGQGFEETQYF. CDR3 in DNA: TGTGCCAGCAGCGGCCCGGGACAGGGATTTGAAGAGACCCAGTACTTC.

The chain carries TRBV11-2 and TRBJ1-2; D remains unclear. V lost 6 bases, J lost 2 bases, and 10 bases lay in between. The V gene's germline CDR1 is SGHAT and CDR2 FQNNGV. This CDR3 has 13 residues. CDR3 loop: CASSADENYGYTF. The DNA for the CDR3 is TGTGCCAGCAGTGCTGATGAAAACTATGGCTACACCTTC.

The V gene is TRBV2, the J gene TRBJ2-6, with unresolved D. Trimming shortened V by 9 bases and J by 2 bases, and 5 bases separated the two germline ends. Looked up from germline, CDR1 is SNHLY and CDR2 is FYNNEI. The CDR3 has 12 amino acids. The CDR3 is CASTAGANVLTF. In DNA form, the CDR3 reads TGTGCCAGTACAGCTGGGGCCAACGTCCTGACTTTC.

The J gene is TRBJ2-5, the V gene TRBV5-1, with no clear D. Trimming shortened V by 4 bases and J by 5 bases, and 12 bases separated the two germline ends. The CDR3 covers 13 residues. The V gene's germline CDR1 is SGHRS and CDR2 YFSETQ. The CDR3 bases are TGCGCCAGCAGCGCCTCTCTCCGGGAGACCCAGTACTTC. Protein product: CASSASLRETQYF.

The gene calls are TRBV12-1 and TRBJ2-2; TRBD1 is taken as the D call from the table, unchecked against the DNA. TRBV12-1 is designated a pseudogene. The CDR3 loop spans 16 amino acids. The CDR3 reads CASSTRRQGSTGELFF. As DNA, the CDR3 is TGTGCCAGCAGCACCCGCCGACAGGGGTCGACCGGGGAGCTGTTTTTT.

This clone showed up just once. Relative to the germline gene, one junction end is altered; a read error may explain this. The chain carries TRBV7-2 and TRBJ2-1, with 10 bases matching TRBD2. The germline CDR1 and CDR2 sequences are SGHTA and FQGNSA. The CDR3 consists of 15 residues. CDR3 in amino acids: CASSGGLAVYSEQFF. CDR3 DNA sequence: TGTGCCAGCAGCGGAGGACTAGCGGTTTACAGTGAGCAGTTCTTC.

The chain links TRBV6-1 to TRBJ2-3, with 10 bases matching TRBD2. Germline trimming cut 1 base from V and 5 bases from J; bases unmatched to any gene: 9. Germline CDR1 reads MNHNS; CDR2 reads SASEGT. The CDR3 has 17 amino acids. CDR3: CASSEEGTSVAGDTQYF. In DNA form, the CDR3 reads TGTGCCAGCAGTGAAGAAGGGACTAGCGTTGCTGGAGATACGCAGTATTTT.

This clone was found once. The chain carries TRBV11-2 and TRBJ1-2; a weak D match, TRBD1 (5 bases). V dropped 5 bases and J dropped 0 bases, with 13 bases sitting between them. This CDR3 contains 15 residues. Germline V lookup: CDR1 SGHAT, CDR2 FQNNGV. CDR3 in amino acids: CASSTVRGANYGYTF. In nucleotides, the CDR3 is TGTGCCAGCAGCACAGTGAGGGGTGCTAACTATGGCTACACCTTC.

The gene calls are TRBV24-1 and TRBJ2-1; no definite D call. The CDR3 is 12 residues long. Germline V lookup: CDR1 KGHDR, CDR2 SFDVKD. Trimming removed 2 bases from V and 8 bases from J, with 6 bases in between. Here the CDR3 reads CATSDSVDEQFF. The CDR3 bases are TGTGCCACCAGTGATTCAGTGGATGAGCAGTTCTTC.

This chain uses TRBV6-1 with TRBJ2-7, with D perhaps given as TRBD1 or TRBD2 (6 bases each). Germline loops: CDR1 MNHNS, CDR2 SASEGT. The CDR3 loop spans 13 amino acids. Trimming cost V 3 bases and J 6 bases, with 12 bases left between them. The CDR3 reads CASSETGGIEQYV. The CDR3, as DNA: TGTGCCAGCAGTGAGACAGGAGGGATCGAGCAGTACGTC.

V gene TRBV6-5 combines with J gene TRBJ1-1, with a possible D match to TRBD1 (6 bases). The germline V gene encodes CDR1 MNHEY and CDR2 SVGAGI. The CDR3 length is 14 residues. The V gene lost 6 bases and the J gene lost 6 bases, with 17 bases spanning the gap. The CDR3 nucleotides read TGTGCCAGCAGAGCCTACAGGGAGGGAGCTGAAGCTTTCTTT. Protein: CASRAYREGAEAFF.

This rearrangement joins TRBV5-1 to TRBJ1-3; no clear D. The CDR3 has 15 amino acids. Looked up from germline, CDR1 is SGHRS and CDR2 is YFSETQ. Trimming shortened V by 2 bases and J by 9 bases, and 18 bases separated the two germline ends. Written as DNA, the CDR3 is TGCGCCAGCAGCTTCCTCGCCGAATCAGGTGGCACCATATATTTT. It codes for CASSFLAESGGTIYF.

The chain employs TRBV6-5 and TRBJ1-2, with 10 bases lining up with TRBD1. The V gene end was trimmed by 6 bases and the J gene end by 8 bases; junction bases not matched to a gene: 9. Per the germline V gene, CDR1 is MNHEY and CDR2 is SVGAGI. The CDR3 has 14 residues. Here the CDR3 DNA reads TGTGCCAGCAGCCGATTTGACAGGGGGCAAGGCTACACCTTC. Protein product: CASSRFDRGQGYTF.